The entry below gives a single T cell receptor beta chain sequence along with its context. This sample was taken from a study of blood T cell repertoires in COVID-19. Those enrolled in Seattle joined during active infection and were followed longitudinally afterward. CDR1 and CDR2 from the germline V gene are WSHSY and SAAADI. The CDR3 length is 14 residues. Trimming cost V 3 bases and J 2 bases, with 10 bases left between them. Authors' data handling: It was from reference gene primer amplification that nucleated cell counts were estimated. Profiled with immunoSEQ multiplex PCR; TCRdb holds only in-frame clones, not every one. The DNA was the basis for D and trimming; V, J and clone size are from that table. Of some 180,000 clones listed, roughly four fifths are singletons.

The sequence derives from a woman in her 40s with COVID-19, enrolled during active disease. This chain uses TRBV10-2 with TRBJ1-2, with D unclear. The sample comprised peripheral blood. The CDR3 region is CASSDPRENYGYTF. The DNA for the CDR3 is TGCGCCAGCAGTGATCCGCGGGAGAACTATGGCTACACCTTC.